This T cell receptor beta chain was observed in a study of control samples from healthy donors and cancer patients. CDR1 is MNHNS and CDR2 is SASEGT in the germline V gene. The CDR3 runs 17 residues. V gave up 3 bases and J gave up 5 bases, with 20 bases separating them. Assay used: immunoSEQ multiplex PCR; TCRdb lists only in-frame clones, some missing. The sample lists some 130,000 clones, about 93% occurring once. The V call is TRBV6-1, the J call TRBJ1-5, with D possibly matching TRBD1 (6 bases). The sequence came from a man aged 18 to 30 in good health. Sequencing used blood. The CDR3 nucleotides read TGTGCCAGCAGTGACAGGGGATGGGCGAAGGGTCATCAGCCCCAGCATTTT. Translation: CASSDRGWAKGHQPQHF.